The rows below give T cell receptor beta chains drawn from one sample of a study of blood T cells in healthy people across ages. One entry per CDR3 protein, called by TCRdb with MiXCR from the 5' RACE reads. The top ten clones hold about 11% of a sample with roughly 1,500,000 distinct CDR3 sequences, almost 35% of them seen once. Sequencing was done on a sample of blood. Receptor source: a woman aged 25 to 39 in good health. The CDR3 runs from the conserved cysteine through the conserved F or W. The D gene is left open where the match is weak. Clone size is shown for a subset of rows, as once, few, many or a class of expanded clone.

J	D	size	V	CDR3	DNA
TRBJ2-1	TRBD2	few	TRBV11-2	CASSFNLAGGFHNEQFF	TGTGCCAGCAGCTTCAACCTAGCGGGAGGGTTCCACAATGAGCAGTTCTTC
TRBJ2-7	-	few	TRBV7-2	CASMHRGVPYEQYF	TGTGCCAGCATGCACCGAGGGGTACCCTACGAGCAGTACTTC
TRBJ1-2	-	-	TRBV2	CASSVEQNYGYTF	TGTGCCAGCAGTGTGGAACAGAACTATGGCTACACCTTC
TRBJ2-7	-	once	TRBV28	CASSPVDRSGHEQYF	TGTGCCAGCAGTCCGGTCGATAGGAGCGGGCACGAGCAGTACTTC
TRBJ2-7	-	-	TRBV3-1	CASSFQGGGRHEQYF	TGTGCCAGCAGCTTCCAAGGAGGGGGGCGCCACGAGCAGTACTTC
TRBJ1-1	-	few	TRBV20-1	CSASQGRMNTEAFF	TGCAGTGCTAGCCAAGGAAGGATGAACACTGAAGCTTTCTTT
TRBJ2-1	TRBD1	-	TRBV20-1	CSARAWDRGRGEQFF	TGCAGTGCTAGAGCTTGGGACAGGGGGCGCGGTGAGCAGTTCTTC
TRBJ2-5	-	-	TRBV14	CASSKNWGQETQYF	TGTGCCAGCAGCAAAAACTGGGGGCAAGAGACCCAGTACTTC
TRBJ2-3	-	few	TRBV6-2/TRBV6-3	CAGGSTDTQYF	TGTGCGGGCGGGAGCACAGATACGCAGTATTTT
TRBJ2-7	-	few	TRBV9	CASSVGLGGEQYF	TGTGCCAGCAGCGTAGGTCTGGGAGGCGAGCAGTACTTC
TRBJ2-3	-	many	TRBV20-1	CSARDRVLSTDTQYF	TGCAGTGCTAGAGACCGCGTTTTGAGCACAGATACGCAGTATTTT
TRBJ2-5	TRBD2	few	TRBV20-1	CSAGIAGQETQYF	TGCAGTGCCGGTATAGCGGGCCAAGAGACCCAGTACTTC
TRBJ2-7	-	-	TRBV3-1	CASSRSFASYGQYF	TGTGCCAGCAGCCGGTCCTTCGCATCCTACGGGCAGTACTTC
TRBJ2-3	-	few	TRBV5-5	CASRSGPGTDTQYF	TGTGCCAGCAGGTCAGGGCCTGGCACAGATACGCAGTATTTT
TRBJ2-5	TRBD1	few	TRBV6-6	CASSYSRTGGQTQYF	TGTGCCAGCAGTTACTCGCGGACAGGGGGCCAGACCCAGTACTTC